Detailed here is one T cell receptor (beta chain). Its cognate antigen has yet to be identified. No per-base quality is available; no much larger clone lies one base away. Reading the germline V gene gives CDR1 SGHTA and CDR2 FQGNSA. V and J are trimmed by 3 bases and 11 bases, and the gene matches miss 5 bases of the junction. Its CDR3 holds 12 amino acids, cysteine through phenylalanine. The sequence is cut down to CDR3 DNA, 36 bases in frame from base 1. The data stem from a study of blood T cell repertoires in COVID-19 (dated by TCRdb to 2018 to 2021). In the study overall: Collaborator samples came from the United States, Italy and Spain and covered acute and convalescent phases of COVID-19. The samples were drawn from the first 160 participants of the ongoing ImmuneRACE study and from 1,254 subjects provided by 6 global collaborators. The dataset comprised deeply sampled blood TCRbeta repertoires from subjects exposed to, actively infected with, or recovered from COVID-19. Where HLA class I and class II types were available, the types were taken from metadata supplied by the sample provider, not from assay-based typing. The repertoires were released in a freely available public database intended as a resource for research on the immune response to SARS-CoV-2. The prospective study material was composed of cDNA or gDNA derived from T cells, B-cell-depleted T cells, or PBMCs. Nearly every sample came with metadata listing a de-identified subject ID, COVID-19 status, age in years and sex. Study-wide conclusions, independent of this receptor: Clinical and demographic metadata were provided uncurated, with the amount varying by source and participant.

The immunoSEQ Assay, a bias-controlled multiplex PCR, was used to amplify TCRbeta CDR3 regions from genomic DNA. Under the source paper's analysis protocol: The number of nucleated cells in each sample was estimated by amplification of reference gene primers within the assay. To quantify the absolute abundance of each unique TCRbeta CDR3 rearrangement, sequence reads were collapsed and filtered. Productive Simpson clonality was computed per sample as the square root of Simpson's diversity index over productive rearrangements. As stored in TCRdb, this immuneACCESS dataset retains in-frame rearrangements with V and J assigned. A fraction of the clones does not appear; measured against another copy, unresolved V genes explain less than half of the discrepancy, and the remainder lacks a known reason. The DNA was the basis for D and trimming; V, J and clone size are from that table. In all, the sample holds about 150,000 clones, and roughly 90% of those were seen once. 0.95% to 1.5% of the sample is taken by the ten largest.

Participants in the prospective study were enrolled through a virtual design, were aged roughly 18 to 90 years, and lived in about 25 United States geographic areas. Cohort assignment in the prospective study relied on participant-reported clinical history from a screening survey and a study questionnaire. In the prospective study, whole blood, serum and a nasopharyngeal or oropharyngeal swab were collected from each participant by mobile phlebotomists. Over an approximately 2-month period, participants in the prospective study had the option of providing additional blood draws and questionnaires. Before DNA extraction, blood samples from the prospective study were shipped at room temperature or frozen.

The rearranged segments are TRBV7-2 and TRBJ1-1; TRBD1 lines up with 8 middle nucleotides. The clonotype comes from a woman younger than 45 with acute COVID-19. The source material was PBMCs or T cells enriched from blood (not recorded which). The DNA sequence is given as TGTGCCAGCAGCTTGGACAGGGATAATGCTTTCTTT. Its amino acids are CASSLDRDNAFF.